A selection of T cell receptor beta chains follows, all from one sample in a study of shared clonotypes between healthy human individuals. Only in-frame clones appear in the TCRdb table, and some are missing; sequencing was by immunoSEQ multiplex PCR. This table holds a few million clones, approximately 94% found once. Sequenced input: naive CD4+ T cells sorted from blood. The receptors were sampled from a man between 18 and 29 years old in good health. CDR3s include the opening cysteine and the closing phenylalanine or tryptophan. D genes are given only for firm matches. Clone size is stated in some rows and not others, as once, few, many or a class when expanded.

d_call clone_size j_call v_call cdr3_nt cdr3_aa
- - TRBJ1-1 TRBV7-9 TGTGCCAGCAGCCAATCGCAGAACACTGAAGCTTTCTTT CASSQSQNTEAFF
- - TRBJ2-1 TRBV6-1 TGTGCCAGCAGTGGACAGGTAGGCGGCCTCTCCTACAATGAGCAGTTCTTC CASSGQVGGLSYNEQFF
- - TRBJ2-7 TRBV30 TGTGCCTGGAGTGGGGTTTCGGGGTACGAGCAGTACTTC CAWSGVSGYEQYF
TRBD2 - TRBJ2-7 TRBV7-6 TGTGCCAGCAGCTTAGGTAGCGGGGGCTCCTACGAGCAGTACTTC CASSLGSGGSYEQYF
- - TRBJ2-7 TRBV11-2 TGTGCCAGCAGCTTAGCTAACGAGCAGTACTTC CASSLANEQYF
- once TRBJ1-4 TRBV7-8 TGTGCCAGCAGCTTTACAGGGCCTAATGAAAAACTGTTTTTT CASSFTGPNEKLFF
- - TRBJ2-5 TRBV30 TGTGCCTGGACCTCAGGAAATCAAGAGACCCAGTACTTC CAWTSGNQETQYF
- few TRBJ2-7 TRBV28 TGTGCCAGCAGTCCCCTAAACAGGGTTAGCTCCTACGAGCAGTACTTC CASSPLNRVSSYEQYF
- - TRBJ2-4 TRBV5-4 TGTGCCATCGGAGGGGGGCTGACCAAAAACATTCAGTACTTC CAIGGGLTKNIQYF
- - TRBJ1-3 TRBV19 TGTGCCAGTAGCCAGCAGGGGCCTGGAAACACCATATATTTT CASSQQGPGNTIYF
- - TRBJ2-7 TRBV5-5 TGTGCCAGCAGCTCCCGGGACCACGAGCAGTACTTC CASSSRDHEQYF
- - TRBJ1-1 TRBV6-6 TGTGCCAGCAGTTATCTCCAGGGTACCACTGAAGCTTTCTTT CASSYLQGTTEAFF
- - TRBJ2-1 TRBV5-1 TGCGCCAGCAGCTTGGTTTCGAGCTCCTACAATGAGCAGTTCTTC CASSLVSSSYNEQFF
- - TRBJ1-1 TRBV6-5 TGTGCCAGCAGGCGCAGGATTATGAACACTGAAGCTTTCTTT CASRRRIMNTEAFF
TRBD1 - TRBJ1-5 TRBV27 TGTGCCAGCAGTCGGGACAGGGGCGATCAGCCCCAGCATTTT CASSRDRGDQPQHF
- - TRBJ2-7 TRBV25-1 TGTGCCAGCAGTATATTAGATGGAGGGGGTCCTTCCTACGAGCAGTACTTC CASSILDGGGPSYEQYF
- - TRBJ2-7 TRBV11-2 TGTGCCAGCAGGGTGGAGGGGGGAGTCTACGAGCAGTACTTC CASRVEGGVYEQYF
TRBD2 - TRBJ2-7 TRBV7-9 TGTGCCAGCAGCCCGGGACTAGCGGGGGCGTGGGAGCAGTACTTC CASSPGLAGAWEQYF
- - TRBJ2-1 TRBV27 TGTGCCAGCAGTTTAAGAGGTTACAATGAGCAGTTCTTC CASSLRGYNEQFF
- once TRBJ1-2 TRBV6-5 TGTGCCAGCAGAAAGACAGGATCTACTGGCTACACCTTC CASRKTGSTGYTF
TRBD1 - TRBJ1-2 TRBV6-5 TGTGCCAGCAGTTACCTTGGACAGGTGAACTATGGCTACACCTTC CASSYLGQVNYGYTF
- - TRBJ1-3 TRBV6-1 TGTGCCAGCAGTGCTGGGAACACCATATATTTT CASSAGNTIYF
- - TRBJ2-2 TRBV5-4 TGTGCCAGCAGGGCACGTGGGGACGGGAACACCGGGGAGCTGTTTTTT CASRARGDGNTGELFF
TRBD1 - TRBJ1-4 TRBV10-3 TGTGCCATCAGTGAGGGTGACAGGGCCGGCGAAAAACTGTTTTTT CAISEGDRAGEKLFF
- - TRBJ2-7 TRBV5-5 TGTGCCAGCAGTTCAGGACAGCTATACGAGCAGTACTTC CASSSGQLYEQYF
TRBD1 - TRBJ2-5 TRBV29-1 TGCAGCGTGGGACAGTTACAAGAGACCCAGTACTTC CSVGQLQETQYF
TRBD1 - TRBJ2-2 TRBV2 TGTGCCAGCAACGACAGGGGGTACGCCGGGGAGCTGTTTTTT CASNDRGYAGELFF
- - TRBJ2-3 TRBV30 TGTGCCTGGACTCGGGATACGCAGTATTTT CAWTRDTQYF
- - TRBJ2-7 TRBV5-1 TGCGCCAGCAGCTTCAGGGATGAGCAGTACTTC CASSFRDEQYF
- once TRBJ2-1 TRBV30 TGTGCCTGGAGTGTGTTTTCTAGCGCCAGGGGCTCCTACAATGAGCAGTTCTTC CAWSVFSSARGSYNEQFF
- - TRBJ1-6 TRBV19 TGTGCCAGTAGTCAAGGGATTTGGAATTCACCCCTCCACTTT CASSQGIWNSPLHF
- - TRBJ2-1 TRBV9 TGTGCCAGCAGCGTAGTGCAGGGGAGCTCCTACAATGAGCAGTTCTTC CASSVVQGSSYNEQFF
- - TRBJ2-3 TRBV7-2 TGTGCCAGCGACCGGGGCCCTTTCACAGATACGCAGTATTTT CASDRGPFTDTQYF
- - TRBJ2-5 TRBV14 TGTGCCAGCAGCCCCACCCGTCGGACCCAGTACTTC CASSPTRRTQYF
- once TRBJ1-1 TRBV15 TGTGCCACCAGCAGAGATTTTCGAGGGGTCACTGAAGCTTTCTTT CATSRDFRGVTEAFF
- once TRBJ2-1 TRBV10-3 TGTGCCATCAGTGACGGTGAGCAGTTCTTC CAISDGEQFF
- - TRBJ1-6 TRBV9 TGTGCCAGCAGCGTAGGAAGTCAGGGTACTTCACCCCTCCACTTT CASSVGSQGTSPLHF
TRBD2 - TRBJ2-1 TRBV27 TGTGCCAGCAGAAAAGCGGGGGGGCAAGAGCAGTTCTTC CASRKAGGQEQFF
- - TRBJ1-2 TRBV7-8 TGTGCCAGCAGCTTAGGCGCCGACTATTATGGCTACACCTTC CASSLGADYYGYTF
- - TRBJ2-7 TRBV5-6 TGTGCCAGCAGCAGTTGGATTCAGGGAAAAACCTTC CASSSWIQGKTF
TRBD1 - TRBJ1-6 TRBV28 TGTGCCAGCAGGCCCGGGACAGGGTCTGCTTCACCCCTCCACTTT CASRPGTGSASPLHF
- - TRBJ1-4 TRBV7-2 TGTGCCAGCAGATACCAGGGAGAGCCTAATGAAAAACTGTTTTTT CASRYQGEPNEKLFF
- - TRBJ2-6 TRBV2 TGTGCCAGCAGTGGGGGGTTGGCTGGAGGGGCCAACGTCCTGACTTTC CASSGGLAGGANVLTF
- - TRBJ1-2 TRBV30 TGTGCCTGGAGTCTTCGGGGCACTGCTAACTATGGCTACACCTTC CAWSLRGTANYGYTF
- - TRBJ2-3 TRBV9 TGTGCCAGCAGCACTGGTGGGACTGCAGATACGCAGTATTTT CASSTGGTADTQYF
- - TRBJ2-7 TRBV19 TGTGCCAGTAGTATTAAGGGTGGAGGGTCTACCGAACAGTACTTC CASSIKGGGSTEQYF
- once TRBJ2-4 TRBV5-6 TGTGCCAGCAGCACCTGGACCGTAAACAAAAACATTCAGTACTTC CASSTWTVNKNIQYF
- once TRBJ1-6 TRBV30 TGTGCCTGGAGGGAAAATTCACCCCTCCACTTT CAWRENSPLHF
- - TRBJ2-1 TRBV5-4 TGTGCCAGCAGCTTGGCGGACAGCTACAATGAGCAGTTCTTC CASSLADSYNEQFF
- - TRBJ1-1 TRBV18 TGTGCCAGCTTTTTCTCCGATGTGACGGAAGCTTTCTTT CASFFSDVTEAFF
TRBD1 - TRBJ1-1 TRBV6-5 TGTGCCAGCAGCCCGACAGGGGTTGCCACTGAAGCTTTCTTT CASSPTGVATEAFF
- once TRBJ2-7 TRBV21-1 TGTGCCAGCAGCAAATGCGTGAGGGATTACTACGAGCAGTACTTC CASSKCVRDYYEQYF
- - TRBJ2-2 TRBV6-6 TGTGCCAGCAGTTCAGGGTCTGCGAACACCGGGGAGCTGTTTTTT CASSSGSANTGELFF
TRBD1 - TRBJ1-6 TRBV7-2 TGTGCCAGCAGCCCCGGGACAGGAGGTAATTCACCCCTCCACTTT CASSPGTGGNSPLHF
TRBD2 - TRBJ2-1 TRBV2 TGTGCCAGCAGGGAGCGGGGGGTATCCCTACCTTCCAATGAGCAGTTCTTC CASRERGVSLPSNEQFF